This is a list of T cell receptor beta chains from one sample in a study of quantifying T cell responses using KT2 cells. Via MiXCR, TCRdb re-called the UMI-ligation and nested PCR reads, giving one row per CDR3 protein. The sample lists 30,000 or so distinct CDR3 sequences, approximately 7% occurring once. The sample consisted of PBMCs spiked with cells of the T cell clone KT2. The origin of the receptors is a human donor. Both conserved end residues are part of each CDR3. D genes are given only for firm matches. Size is omitted from some rows. Given values are once, few, many or a class for expanded clones.

D,size,J,V,CDR3,DNA
NA,NA,TRBJ2-5,TRBV29-1,CSVEGQSPQETQYF,TGCAGCGTTGAAGGTCAGAGCCCCCAAGAGACCCAGTACTTC
NA,many,TRBJ2-7,TRBV12-3/TRBV12-4,CASSFELVYEQYF,TGTGCCAGCAGTTTTGAGCTAGTCTACGAGCAGTACTTC
NA,NA,TRBJ1-1,TRBV7-8,CASSLVPWGAFF,TGTGCCAGCAGCTTAGTTCCCTGGGGAGCTTTCTTT
NA,NA,TRBJ1-1,TRBV27,CASSPGGPGTEAFF,TGTGCCAGCAGCCCGGGCGGCCCGGGGACTGAAGCTTTCTTT
TRBD2,few,TRBJ2-1,TRBV20-1,CSARDSRSGILGEQFF,TGCAGTGCTAGAGATTCGCGTAGCGGGATTTTAGGTGAGCAGTTCTTC
NA,few,TRBJ2-6,TRBV18,CASSPRTSGANVLTF,TGTGCCAGCTCACCACGGACCTCTGGGGCCAACGTCCTGACTTTC
TRBD1,NA,TRBJ1-4,TRBV12-3/TRBV12-4,CASRGQGVRTNEKLFF,TGTGCCAGCAGGGGACAGGGGGTCCGAACTAATGAAAAACTGTTTTTT
NA,NA,TRBJ1-2,TRBV4-1,CASSQVSGAGYGYTF,TGCGCCAGCAGCCAAGTATCAGGGGCTGGCTATGGCTACACCTTC
TRBD1,many,TRBJ1-5,TRBV27,CASARTGGPYQPQHF,TGTGCCAGCGCCCGGACAGGGGGACCCTATCAGCCCCAGCATTTT
NA,few,TRBJ2-7,TRBV28,CASTPAGQSSYEQYF,TGTGCCAGCACCCCCGCCGGACAGAGCTCCTACGAGCAGTACTTC
NA,NA,TRBJ2-4,TRBV7-9,CASSLLRGRTNIQYF,TGTGCCAGCAGCTTGTTGAGGGGGAGGACGAACATTCAGTACTTC
TRBD2,few,TRBJ2-1,TRBV6-5,CASSYSQRGAHYNEQFF,TGTGCCAGCAGTTACTCTCAGCGGGGGGCCCACTACAATGAGCAGTTCTTC
NA,many,TRBJ1-2,TRBV20-1,CSARDAGTSNYGYTF,TGCAGTGCCCGGGACGCGGGGACCTCTAACTATGGCTACACCTTC
NA,few,TRBJ2-7,TRBV28,CASSYLSIGPLGEQYF,TGTGCCAGCAGTTACCTAAGCATAGGGCCCCTCGGCGAGCAGTACTTC
NA,large,TRBJ2-2,TRBV4-3,CASSQEPTGELFF,TGCGCCAGCAGCCAAGAGCCAACCGGGGAGCTGTTTTTT
NA,many,TRBJ1-2,TRBV27,CASSLRGGGGYTF,TGTGCCAGCAGTTTGCGCGGGGGCGGGGGCTACACCTTC
NA,many,TRBJ1-5,TRBV5-5,CASSNLMGQPQHF,TGTGCCAGCAGCAACCTTATGGGTCAGCCCCAGCATTTT
NA,NA,TRBJ1-2,TRBV6-1,CASSEGGGYTGGYTF,TGTGCCAGCAGTGAAGGGGGGGGTTATACTGGTGGCTACACCTTC
NA,few,TRBJ1-1,TRBV5-1,CASNGGLKTEAFF,TGCGCCAGCAACGGGGGCTTGAAAACTGAAGCTTTCTTT
TRBD2,NA,TRBJ2-7,TRBV3-1,CASGTSGYEQYF,TGTGCCAGCGGGACTAGCGGCTACGAGCAGTACTTC
NA,few,TRBJ2-3,TRBV6-2/TRBV6-3,CASGANPTDTQYF,TGTGCCAGCGGGGCCAACCCCACAGATACGCAGTATTTT
NA,many,TRBJ2-6,TRBV3-1,CASSHPRDTHSGANVLTF,TGTGCCAGCAGCCACCCCAGGGACACCCACTCTGGGGCCAACGTCCTGACTTTC
NA,NA,TRBJ2-2,TRBV6-5,CASRQGVGIGELFF,TGTGCCAGCAGACAAGGCGTAGGAATCGGGGAGCTGTTTTTT
TRBD1,NA,TRBJ2-3,TRBV24-1,CATSESSGTGNTDTQYF,TGTGCCACCAGTGAGTCCTCCGGGACAGGGAACACAGATACGCAGTATTTT
NA,many,TRBJ1-1,TRBV6-1,CASTVTMNTEAFF,TGTGCCAGCACTGTCACGATGAACACTGAAGCTTTCTTT
TRBD1,many,TRBJ2-5,TRBV27,CASSPRDRGYQETQYF,TGTGCCAGCAGTCCGCGGGACAGGGGGTACCAAGAGACCCAGTACTTC
NA,many,TRBJ2-4,TRBV15,CATSRNWDIQYF,TGTGCCACCAGCAGAAATTGGGACATTCAGTACTTC
NA,NA,TRBJ1-6,TRBV30,CAWRPQIDSPLHF,TGTGCCTGGAGGCCGCAGATCGATTCACCCCTCCACTTT
NA,many,TRBJ2-3,TRBV29-1,CSASDLPDTQYF,TGCAGCGCCAGCGACTTACCGGATACGCAGTATTTT
NA,many,TRBJ2-1,TRBV5-1,CASSFGPGLVPEQFF,NA
TRBD1,many,TRBJ2-7,TRBV7-9,CASSPARDSSYEQYF,TGTGCCAGCAGCCCCGCCCGGGACAGCTCCTACGAGCAGTACTTC
NA,many,TRBJ1-1,TRBV6-2/TRBV6-3,CASSATRSTGMNTEAFF,TGTGCCAGCAGTGCAACAAGATCAACAGGGATGAACACTGAAGCTTTCTTT
TRBD2,NA,TRBJ2-2,TRBV20-1,CSAKVGGDTGELFF,TGCAGTGCTAAAGTGGGAGGGGACACCGGGGAGCTGTTTTTT
NA,many,TRBJ2-3,TRBV7-7,CASSLTGETDTQYF,TGTGCTAGCAGCTTAACAGGAGAGACGGATACGCAGTATTTT
TRBD2,NA,TRBJ2-5,TRBV6-1,CASTWTSGVQETQYF,TGTGCCAGCACCTGGACTAGCGGGGTTCAAGAGACCCAGTACTTC
NA,many,TRBJ2-7,TRBV5-6,CASSLFSEQYF,TGTGCCAGCAGCTTATTCTCCGAGCAGTACTTC
TRBD2,many,TRBJ2-1,TRBV29-1,CSVDGLTSGSLPYNEQFF,TGCAGCGTGGACGGTTTGACTAGCGGGAGTTTGCCCTACAATGAGCAGTTCTTC
TRBD2,few,TRBJ2-6,TRBV6-5,CASTSGLAGVSSGANVLTF,TGTGCCAGCACCTCTGGACTAGCGGGGGTCTCTTCCGGGGCCAACGTCCTGACTTTC
NA,few,TRBJ2-3,TRBV12-3/TRBV12-4,CASRLDSFGMDTQYF,TGTGCCAGCAGATTAGACTCTTTCGGAATGGATACGCAGTATTTT
NA,few,TRBJ2-3,TRBV6-2/TRBV6-3,CASSYSGRANSNTQYF,TGTGCCAGCAGTTACTCAGGTCGGGCGAATTCAAATACGCAGTATTTT
NA,many,TRBJ1-6,TRBV7-8,CASSPETRSTAPLHF,TGTGCCAGCAGCCCCGAGACGCGTAGTACGGCACCCCTCCACTTT
NA,many,TRBJ1-1,TRBV2,CASSVGVMNTEAFF,TGTGCCAGCAGTGTGGGGGTTATGAACACTGAAGCTTTCTTT
NA,few,TRBJ2-3,TRBV3-1,CASSQAPWGDTQYF,TGTGCCAGCAGCCAAGCCCCCTGGGGGGATACGCAGTATTTT
NA,few,TRBJ1-2,TRBV18,CASSPRRPSYGYTF,TGTGCCAGCTCACCGCGGCGGCCGTCCTATGGCTACACCTTC
TRBD2,NA,TRBJ2-7,TRBV19,CASSSGRAFSYEQYF,TGTGCCAGTTCTAGCGGGAGGGCCTTCTCCTACGAGCAGTACTTC
NA,many,TRBJ2-7,TRBV6-5,CASSYRGAKAYEQYF,TGTGCCAGCAGTTACCGGGGGGCGAAAGCCTACGAGCAGTACTTC
TRBD1,NA,TRBJ2-7,TRBV5-6,CASSQDRGQLVYEQYF,TGTGCCAGCAGCCAAGACAGGGGGCAGCTAGTTTACGAGCAGTACTTC
NA,NA,TRBJ1-1,TRBV6-5,CASSYGGLKNTEAFF,TGTGCCAGCAGTTACGGGGGGCTCAAGAACACTGAAGCTTTCTTT
NA,NA,TRBJ2-1,TRBV20-1,CSAKPRYSGRIYNEQFF,TGCAGTGCCAAACCCCGTTATAGCGGACGCATATACAATGAGCAGTTCTTC
TRBD2,many,TRBJ2-7,TRBV6-5,CASSYGTSGTAYEQYF,TGTGCCAGCAGTTATGGGACTAGCGGGACCGCCTACGAGCAGTACTTC